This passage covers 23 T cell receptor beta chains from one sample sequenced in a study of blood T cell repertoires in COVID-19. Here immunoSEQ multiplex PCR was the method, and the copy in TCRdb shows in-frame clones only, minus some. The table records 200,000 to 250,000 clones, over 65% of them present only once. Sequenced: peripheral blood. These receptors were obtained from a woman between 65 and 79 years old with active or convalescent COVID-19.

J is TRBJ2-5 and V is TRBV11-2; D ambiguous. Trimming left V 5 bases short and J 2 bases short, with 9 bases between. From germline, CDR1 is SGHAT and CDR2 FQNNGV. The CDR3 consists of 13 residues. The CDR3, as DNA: TGTGCCAGCAGCCGCGAGCGACAAGAGACCCAGTACTTC. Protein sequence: CASSRERQETQYF.

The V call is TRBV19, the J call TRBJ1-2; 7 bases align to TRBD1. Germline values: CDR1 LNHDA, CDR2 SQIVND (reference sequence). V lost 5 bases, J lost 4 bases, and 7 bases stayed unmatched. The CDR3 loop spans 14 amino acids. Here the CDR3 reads CASSSGTALYGYTF. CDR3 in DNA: TGTGCCAGTAGTTCCGGGACAGCGCTCTATGGCTACACCTTC. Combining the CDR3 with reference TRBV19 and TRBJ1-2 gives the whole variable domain DGGITQSPKYLFRKEGQNVTLSCEQNLNHDAMYWYRQDPGQGLRLIYYSQIVNDFQKGDIAEGYSVSREKKESFPLTVTSAQKNPTAFYLCASSSGTALYGYTFGSGTRLTVV.

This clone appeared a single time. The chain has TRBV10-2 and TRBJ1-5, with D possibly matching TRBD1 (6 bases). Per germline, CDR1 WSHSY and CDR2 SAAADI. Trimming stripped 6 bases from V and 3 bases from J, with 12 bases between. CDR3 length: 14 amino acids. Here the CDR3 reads CASRDRTLNQPQHF. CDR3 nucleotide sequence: TGCGCCAGCAGAGACAGGACCCTCAATCAGCCCCAGCATTTT.

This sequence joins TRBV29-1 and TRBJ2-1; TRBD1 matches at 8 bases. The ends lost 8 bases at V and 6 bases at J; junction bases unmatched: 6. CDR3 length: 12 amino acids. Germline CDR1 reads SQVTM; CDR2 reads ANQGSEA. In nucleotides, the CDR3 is TGCAGCCCCCGGACAGGGAGCAATGAGCAGTTCTTC. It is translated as CSPRTGSNEQFF.

CDR3: CASSERARVVYEQYF. The CDR3 DNA reads TGTGCCAGCAGTGAAAGAGCCAGGGTCGTCTACGAGCAGTACTTC. The V and J genes are TRBV6-1 and TRBJ2-7; D might be TRBD1 (5 bases). The CDR3 runs 15 residues. Germline lookup yields CDR1 MNHNS and CDR2 SASEGT. Between the trimmed V and J ends, which lost 2 bases and 3 bases, there was a span of 14 bases.

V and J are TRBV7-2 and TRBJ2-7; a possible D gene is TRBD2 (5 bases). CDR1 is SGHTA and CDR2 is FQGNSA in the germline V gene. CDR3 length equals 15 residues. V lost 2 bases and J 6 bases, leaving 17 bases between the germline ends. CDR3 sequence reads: CASSLYLRGASEQYF. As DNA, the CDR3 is TGTGCCAGCAGCTTATATCTCCGGGGAGCAAGCGAGCAGTACTTC. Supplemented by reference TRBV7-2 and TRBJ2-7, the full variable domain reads GAGVSQSPSNKVTEKGKDVELRCDPISGHTALYWYRQSLGQGLEFLIYFQGNSAPDKSGLPSDRFSAERTGGSVSTLTIQRTQQEDSAVYLCASSLYLRGASEQYFGPGTRLTVT.

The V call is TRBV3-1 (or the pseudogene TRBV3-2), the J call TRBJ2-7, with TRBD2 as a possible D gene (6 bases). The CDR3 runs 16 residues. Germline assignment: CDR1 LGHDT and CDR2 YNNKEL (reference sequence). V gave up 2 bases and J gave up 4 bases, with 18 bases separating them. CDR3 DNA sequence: TGTGCCAGCAGCCAATTCTTAGCGGTGGGATGGTACGAGCAGTACTTC. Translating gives CASSQFLAVGWYEQYF.

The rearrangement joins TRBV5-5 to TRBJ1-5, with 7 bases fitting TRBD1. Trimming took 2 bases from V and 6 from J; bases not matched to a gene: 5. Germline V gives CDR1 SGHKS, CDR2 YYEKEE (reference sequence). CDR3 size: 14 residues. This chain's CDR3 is CASSFRQGSQPQHF. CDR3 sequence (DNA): TGTGCCAGCAGCTTCCGACAGGGTAGTCAGCCCCAGCATTTT.

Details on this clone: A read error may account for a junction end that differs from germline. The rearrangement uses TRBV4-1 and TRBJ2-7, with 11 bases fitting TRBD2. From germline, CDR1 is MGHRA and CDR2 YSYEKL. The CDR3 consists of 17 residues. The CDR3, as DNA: TGCGCCAGCAGCCAAGCGACTAGCGGGGTGATTTCCTACGAGCAATACTTC. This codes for CASSQATSGVISYEQYF.

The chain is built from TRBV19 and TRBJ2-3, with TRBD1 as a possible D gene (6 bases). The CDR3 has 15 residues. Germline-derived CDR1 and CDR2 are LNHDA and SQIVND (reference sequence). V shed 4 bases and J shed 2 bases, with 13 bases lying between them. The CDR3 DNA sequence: TGTGCCAGTAGTACCCCTCAGGGGAACACAGATACGCAGTATTTT. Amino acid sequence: CASSTPQGNTDTQYF.

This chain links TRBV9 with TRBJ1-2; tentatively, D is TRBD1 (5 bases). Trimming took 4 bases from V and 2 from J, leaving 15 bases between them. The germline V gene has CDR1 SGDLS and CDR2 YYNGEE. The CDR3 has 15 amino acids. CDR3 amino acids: CASSLNPGGNYGYTF. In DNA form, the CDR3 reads TGTGCCAGCAGCCTCAACCCGGGGGGGAACTATGGCTACACCTTC. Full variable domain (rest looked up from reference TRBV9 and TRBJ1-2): DSGVTQTPKHLITATGQRVTLRCSPRSGDLSVYWYQQSLDQGLQFLIQYYNGEERAKGNILERFSAQQFPDLHSELNLSSLELGDSALYFCASSLNPGGNYGYTFGSGTRLTVV.

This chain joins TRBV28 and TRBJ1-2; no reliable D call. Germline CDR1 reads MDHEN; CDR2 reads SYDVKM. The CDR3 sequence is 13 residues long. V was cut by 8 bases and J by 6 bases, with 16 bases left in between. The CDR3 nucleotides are TGTGCCAGCGGGAGTTGGGTGCAGGATGGCTACACCTTC. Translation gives CASGSWVQDGYTF.

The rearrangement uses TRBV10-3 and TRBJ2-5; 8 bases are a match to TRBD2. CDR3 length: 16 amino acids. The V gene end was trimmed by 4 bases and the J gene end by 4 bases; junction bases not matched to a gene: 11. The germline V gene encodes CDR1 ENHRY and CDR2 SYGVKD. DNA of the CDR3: TGTGCCATCAGTGGTCGGGGGGGGGCTTATAGAGAGACCCAGTACTTC. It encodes CAISGRGGAYRETQYF.

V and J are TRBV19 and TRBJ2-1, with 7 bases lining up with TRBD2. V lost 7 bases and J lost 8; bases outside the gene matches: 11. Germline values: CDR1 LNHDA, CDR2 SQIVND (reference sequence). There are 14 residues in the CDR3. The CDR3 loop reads CASIPRGRRDEQFF. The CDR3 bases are TGTGCCAGTATTCCGCGCGGGAGAAGAGATGAGCAGTTCTTC.

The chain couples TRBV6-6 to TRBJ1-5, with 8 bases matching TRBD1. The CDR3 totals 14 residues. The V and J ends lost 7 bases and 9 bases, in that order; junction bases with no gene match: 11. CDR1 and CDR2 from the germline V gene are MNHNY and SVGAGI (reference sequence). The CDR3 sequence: CASTTGQGSGPQHF. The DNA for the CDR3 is TGTGCCAGCACTACCGGACAGGGCTCGGGGCCCCAGCATTTT.

CDR3 nucleotide sequence: TGTGCCAGCAGACAGGGGACCCTGACAACGCAGTATTTT. Residues: CASRQGTLTTQYF. The V call is TRBV27, the J call TRBJ2-3, with TRBD1 matching over 7 bases. The CDR3 has 13 residues. The trim removed 6 bases at V and 9 bases at J, leaving 9 bases unmatched. CDR1 is MNHEY and CDR2 is SMNVEV in the germline V gene (reference sequence).

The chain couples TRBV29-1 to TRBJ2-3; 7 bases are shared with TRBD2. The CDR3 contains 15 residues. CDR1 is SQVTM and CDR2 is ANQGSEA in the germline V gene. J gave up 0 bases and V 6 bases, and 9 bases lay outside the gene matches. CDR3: CSVQIRGDSTDTQYF. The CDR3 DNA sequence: TGCAGCGTACAAATCCGGGGGGATAGCACAGATACGCAGTATTTT.

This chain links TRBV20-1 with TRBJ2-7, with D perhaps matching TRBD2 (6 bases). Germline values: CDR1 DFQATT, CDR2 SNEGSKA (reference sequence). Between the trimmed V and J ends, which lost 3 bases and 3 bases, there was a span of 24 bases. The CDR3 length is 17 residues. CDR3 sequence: CSASGPVPGAIRYEQYF. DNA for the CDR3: TGCAGTGCTAGTGGCCCCGTGCCGGGAGCCATTCGCTACGAGCAGTACTTC.

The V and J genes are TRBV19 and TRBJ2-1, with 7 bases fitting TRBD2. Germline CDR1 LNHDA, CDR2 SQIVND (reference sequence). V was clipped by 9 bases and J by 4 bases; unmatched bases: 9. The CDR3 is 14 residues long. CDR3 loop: CASTLWGGYNEQFF. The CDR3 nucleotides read TGTGCCAGCACCCTCTGGGGGGGTTACAATGAGCAGTTCTTC.

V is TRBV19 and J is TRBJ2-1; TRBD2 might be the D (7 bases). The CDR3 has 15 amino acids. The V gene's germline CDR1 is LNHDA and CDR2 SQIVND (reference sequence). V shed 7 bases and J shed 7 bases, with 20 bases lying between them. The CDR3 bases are TGTGCCAGTAATAGTCAGGGGAGGGGGACGAATGAGCAGTTCTTC. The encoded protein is CASNSQGRGTNEQFF. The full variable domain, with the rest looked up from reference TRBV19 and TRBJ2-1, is DGGITQSPKYLFRKEGQNVTLSCEQNLNHDAMYWYRQDPGQGLRLIYYSQIVNDFQKGDIAEGYSVSREKKESFPLTVTSAQKNPTAFYLCASNSQGRGTNEQFFGPGTRLTVL.

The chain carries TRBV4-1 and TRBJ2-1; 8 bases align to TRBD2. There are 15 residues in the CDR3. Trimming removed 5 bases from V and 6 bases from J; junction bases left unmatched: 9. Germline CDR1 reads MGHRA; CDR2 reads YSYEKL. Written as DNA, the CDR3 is TGCGCCAGCAGCTCCCCGGGACTAGGAGGCAATGAGCAGTTCTTC. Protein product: CASSSPGLGGNEQFF.

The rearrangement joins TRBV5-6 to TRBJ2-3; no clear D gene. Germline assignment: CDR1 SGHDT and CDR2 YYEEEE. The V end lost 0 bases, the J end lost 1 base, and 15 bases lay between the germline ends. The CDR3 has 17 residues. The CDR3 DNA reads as TGTGCCAGCAGCTTGGAGACTCGTAAATTGGGCACAGATACGCAGTATTTT. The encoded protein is CASSLETRKLGTDTQYF.

CDR3 DNA: TGCGCCAGCAGCTTGTTGGCTAGCGGGGGGCGAGAGACCCAGTACTTC. Translation: CASSLLASGGRETQYF. J is TRBJ2-5 and V is TRBV5-1; 11 nucleotides align to TRBD2. CDR3 size: 16 residues. V shed 1 base and J 4 bases; nucleotides not matched to a gene: 6. Germline lookup yields CDR1 SGHRS and CDR2 YFSETQ.